The 15 T cell receptor beta chains below all came from one sample that was sequenced in a study of CD8+CD57+ T cells in acquired aplastic anemia. TCR beta VDJ combinations and CDR3 sequences were profiled from genomic DNA. TCRdb re-called the reads with MiXCR, one entry per CDR3 protein. The data hold hundreds of thousands of distinct CDR3 sequences, with more than 25% observed a single time. Those patients picked for sequencing had displayed CD8+CD57+ cell expansion on flow cytometry. Sequenced material: sorted CD4+, CD8+, or CD8+CD57+ T cells (not recorded which) from PBMCs. Source of these receptors: a human donor with aplastic anemia.

This clonotype was counted at least ten times. The rearrangement uses TRBV24-1 and TRBJ1-1; D ambiguous. V was cut by 7 bases and J by 4 bases, with 15 bases left in between. Germline values: CDR1 KGHDR, CDR2 SFDVKD. The CDR3 length is 14 residues. The CDR3 sequence: CATRGSADPTEAFF. The CDR3 DNA follows: TGTGCCACCAGGGGGTCGGCGGACCCCACTGAAGCTTTCTTT.

Many counts were recorded for this clonotype. The chain uses TRBV24-1 and TRBJ2-3; D perhaps matches TRBD2 (5 bases). V lost 7 bases, J lost 2 bases, and 12 bases lay in between. Germline values: CDR1 KGHDR, CDR2 SFDVKD. The CDR3 consists of 14 residues. CDR3 sequence (DNA): TGTGCCACCAGAGAGGGTAGCACCACAGATACGCAGTATTTT. Amino acid sequence: CATREGSTTDTQYF.

This clonotype showed up just a few times. The conserved closing phenylalanine or tryptophan is absent in this CDR3, likely reflecting a read error. Because the CDR3's place on the DNA is in doubt, the DNA is left out and the CDR3 is given as listed by TCRdb. V is TRBV2 and J is TRBJ1-6; the listed D gene, TRBD1, was not tested against the DNA. Germline values: CDR1 SNHLY, CDR2 FYNNEI. The CDR3 length equals 10 residues, ends included. The chain's CDR3 is CASSGGQTPS.

The chain links TRBV15 to TRBJ2-7, with D perhaps matching TRBD1 (5 bases). Between the trimmed V and J ends, which lost 0 bases and 3 bases, there was a span of 15 bases. The CDR3 length is 16 residues. Germline CDR1 LNHNV, CDR2 YYDKDF (reference sequence). The CDR3 sequence is CATSREAGAGNYEQYF. DNA for the CDR3: TGTGCCACCAGCAGAGAGGCTGGGGCAGGGAACTACGAGCAGTACTTC.

This clonotype has ten or more counts. The V and J genes are TRBV2 and TRBJ1-5; 8 bases map to TRBD1. Germline V gene sequence: CDR1 SNHLY, CDR2 FYNNEI. This CDR3 comprises 13 residues. Trimming cost V 6 bases and J 9 bases; bases outside gene matches: 7. CDR3 DNA sequence: TGTGCCAGCAGGGACAGGGCTCTAGGGCCCCAGCATTTT. This sequence encodes CASRDRALGPQHF.

The chain combines TRBV7-3 with TRBJ1-4; 9 positions agree with TRBD1. Gene TRBJ2-2 matches the end of the DNA better, so the J call may be wrong. Germline CDR1 reads SGHTA; CDR2 reads FQGTGA. The CDR3 length is 14 residues. CDR3: CASRDYRGQGELFF. The CDR3 nucleotides read TGTGCCAGCAGGGACTACAGGGGGCAGGGGGAGCTGTTTTTT.

For this clonotype: This may come from a read error, since a much larger clone is one base off. The chain uses TRBV10-3 and TRBJ1-2; 7 positions agree with TRBD1. CDR1 is ENHRY, CDR2 SYGVKD, per germline. The CDR3 covers 13 residues. With V trimmed by 5 bases and J by 4 bases, 4 bases remained unmatched. The CDR3 reads CAISMRTGYGYTF. CDR3 DNA: TGTGCCATCAGTATGCGGACAGGCTATGGCTACACCTTC.

As for this clonotype: This sequence may be a read error, since a much larger clone differs from it by one base. The chain uses TRBV29-1 and TRBJ1-4; D is undetermined. There are 14 residues in the CDR3. CDR1 and CDR2 from the germline V gene are SQVTM and ANQGSEA. CDR3 in amino acids: CSVESAGVDEKLSF. The CDR3 bases are TGCAGCGTTGAATCAGCGGGTGTGGATGAAAAACTGTCTTTT.

The rearrangement joins TRBV7-9 to TRBJ1-1; 8 bases map to TRBD1. The ends lost 4 bases at V and 6 bases at J; junction bases unmatched: 10. Germline V gene data show CDR1 as SEHNR and CDR2 as FQNEAQ (reference sequence). This CDR3 is built from 15 residues. CDR3 sequence reads: CASSSGQAFSAEAFF. The DNA for the CDR3 is TGTGCCAGCAGCTCGGGACAGGCCTTCTCCGCTGAAGCTTTCTTT. Combining the CDR3 with reference TRBV7-9 and TRBJ1-1 gives the whole variable domain DTGVSQNPRHKITKRGQNVTFRCDPISEHNRLYWYRQTLGQGPEFLTYFQNEAQLEKSRLLSDRFSAERPKGSFSTLEIQRTEQGDSAMYLCASSSGQAFSAEAFFGQGTRLTVV.

Only a few counts were recorded for this clonotype. The chain recombines TRBV19 with TRBJ2-2; no clear D. Germline V lookup: CDR1 LNHDA, CDR2 SQIVND (reference sequence). The CDR3 extends over 17 amino acids. V was pared by 3 bases and J by 0 bases, with 14 bases between. The chain's CDR3 is CASSMMGSRSNTGELFF. The CDR3 nucleotides are TGTGCCAGTAGTATGATGGGTAGCCGATCGAACACCGGGGAGCTGTTTTTT.

This clonotype was counted ten times or more. This chain links TRBV2 with TRBJ1-5; perhaps TRBD1 as D (6 bases). The V gene's germline CDR1 is SNHLY and CDR2 FYNNEI. Trimming cost V 8 bases and J 5 bases, with 13 bases left between them. This CDR3 has 13 residues. The CDR3 reads CASRRDTDQPQHF. The CDR3 bases are TGTGCCAGCCGACGGGACACCGATCAGCCCCAGCATTTT.

The chain combines TRBV19 with TRBJ2-2; no firm D call. The germline gives CDR1 LNHDA, CDR2 SQIVND (reference sequence). V was clipped by 7 bases and J by 2 bases, with 11 bases between them. The CDR3 runs 14 residues. CDR3 nucleotide sequence: TGTGCCAGTATACCTCGGTACAACACCGGGGAGCTGTTTTTT. It encodes CASIPRYNTGELFF.

This clonotype was found a few times. This rearrangement joins TRBV25-1 to TRBJ2-7; a possible D gene is TRBD2 (6 bases). V lost 4 bases, J lost 0 bases, and 16 bases lay in between. CDR3 length: 16 residues. Per the germline V gene, CDR1 is MGHDK and CDR2 is SYGVNS. CDR3 amino acids: CASSASGTLSSYEQYF. The CDR3 DNA is TGTGCCAGCAGTGCCTCCGGGACTTTAAGCTCCTACGAGCAGTACTTC.

V and J are TRBV10-3 and TRBJ2-7, with TRBD1 identical over 9 bases. Germline V gene lookup returns CDR1 ENHRY and CDR2 SYGVKD. The CDR3 spans 13 residues. V lost 8 bases, J lost 0 bases, and 2 bases stayed unmatched. CDR3 nucleotide sequence: TGTGCCATCGGGACAGGGAGCTCCTACGAGCAGTACTTC. This encodes CAIGTGSSYEQYF.

J is TRBJ1-6 and V is TRBV15, with D hard to call. CDR3 length: 11 residues. Between the trimmed V and J ends, which lost 4 bases and 12 bases, there was a span of 7 bases. In germline, CDR1 is LNHNV, CDR2 YYDKDF (reference sequence). In DNA form, the CDR3 reads TGTGCCACCAGCATGTGGGAACCCCTCCACTTT. This translates into CATSMWEPLHF.